One TCR beta chain is described in this entry. Distinct nucleotide sequences in the sample also encode this CDR3. The CDR3 has 17 amino acids. V dropped 0 bases and J dropped 6; count of bases not matched to a gene: 6. Looked up from germline, CDR1 is LGHDT and CDR2 is YNNKEL (reference sequence). These data are taken from a study of blood T cell repertoires in COVID-19. The assay was immunoSEQ multiplex PCR, and TCRdb's table has in-frame clones only and misses some. The sample lists more than 400,000 clones, 75% to 90% seen once, with approximately 2.9% in the top ten. This clonotype was sampled from a human donor in a cohort sampled during active COVID-19. The rearrangement links TRBV3-1 (or the pseudogene TRBV3-2) to TRBJ2-3; 13 bases are a match to TRBD2. The sequenced sample was peripheral blood. This CDR3 reads CASSQDQLAGGRDTQYF. The CDR3 region has the DNA TGTGCCAGCAGCCAAGATCAACTAGCGGGAGGGCGTGATACGCAGTATTTT.